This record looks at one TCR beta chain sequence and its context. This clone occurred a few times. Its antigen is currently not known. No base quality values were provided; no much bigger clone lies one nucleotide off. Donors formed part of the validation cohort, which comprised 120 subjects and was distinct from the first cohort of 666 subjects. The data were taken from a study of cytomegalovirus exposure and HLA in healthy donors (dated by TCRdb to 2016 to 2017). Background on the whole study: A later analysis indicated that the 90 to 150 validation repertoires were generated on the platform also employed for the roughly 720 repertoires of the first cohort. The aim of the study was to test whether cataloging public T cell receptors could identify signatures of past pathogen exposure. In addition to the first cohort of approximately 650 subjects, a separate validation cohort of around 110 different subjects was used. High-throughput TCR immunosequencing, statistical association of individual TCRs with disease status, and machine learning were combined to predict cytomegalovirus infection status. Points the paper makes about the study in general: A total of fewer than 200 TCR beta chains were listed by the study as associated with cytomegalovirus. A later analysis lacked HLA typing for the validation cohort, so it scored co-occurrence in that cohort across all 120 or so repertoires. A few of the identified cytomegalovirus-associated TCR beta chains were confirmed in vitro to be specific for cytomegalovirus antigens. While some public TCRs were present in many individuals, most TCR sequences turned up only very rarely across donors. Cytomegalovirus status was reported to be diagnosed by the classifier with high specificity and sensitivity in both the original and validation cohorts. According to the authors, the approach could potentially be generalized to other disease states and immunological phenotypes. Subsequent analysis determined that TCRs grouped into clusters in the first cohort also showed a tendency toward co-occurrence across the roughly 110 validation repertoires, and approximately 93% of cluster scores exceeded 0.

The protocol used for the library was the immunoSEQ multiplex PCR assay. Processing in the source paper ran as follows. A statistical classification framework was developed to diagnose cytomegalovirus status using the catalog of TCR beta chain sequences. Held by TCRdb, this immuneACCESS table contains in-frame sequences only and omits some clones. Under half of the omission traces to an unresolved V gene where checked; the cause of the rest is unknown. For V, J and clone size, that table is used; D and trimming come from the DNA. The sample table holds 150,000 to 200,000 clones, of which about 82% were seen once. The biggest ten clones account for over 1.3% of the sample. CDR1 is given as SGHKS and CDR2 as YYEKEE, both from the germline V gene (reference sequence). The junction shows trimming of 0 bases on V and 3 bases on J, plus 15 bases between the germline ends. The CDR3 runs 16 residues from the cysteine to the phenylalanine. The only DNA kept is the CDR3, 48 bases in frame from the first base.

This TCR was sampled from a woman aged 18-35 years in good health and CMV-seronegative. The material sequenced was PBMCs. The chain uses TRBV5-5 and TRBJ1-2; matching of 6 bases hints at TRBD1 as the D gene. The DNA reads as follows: TGTGCCAGCAGCTTGGGACAGGCTCTTAGAGACTATGGCTACACCTTC. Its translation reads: CASSLGQALRDYGYTF. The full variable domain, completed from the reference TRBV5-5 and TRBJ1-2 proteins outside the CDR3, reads DAGVTQSPTHLIKTRGQQVTLRCSPISGHKSVSWYQQVLGQGPQFIFQYYEKEERGRGNFPDRFSARQFPNYSSELNVNALLLGDSALYLCASSLGQALRDYGYTFGSGTRLTVV.